One sample yielded the 21 T cell receptor beta chains listed below, sequenced in a study of blood T cell repertoires in COVID-19. Clones were read by immunoSEQ multiplex PCR, and TCRdb kept only the in-frame ones, dropping some. In the table there are approximately 270,000 clones, about 91% of which are singletons. Sequencing was performed on peripheral blood. These TCRs come from a man older than 75 with acute or convalescent COVID-19.

The J gene is TRBJ1-1, the V gene TRBV3-1 (or the pseudogene TRBV3-2), with 8 bases identical to TRBD1. Germline CDR1 is LGHDT and CDR2 is YNNKEL (reference sequence). The V segment lost 4 bases and the J segment 2 bases; nucleotides outside the gene matches: 6. The length of the CDR3 is 15 residues. Written as DNA, the CDR3 is TGTGCCAGCAGCCCCGGGGACAGGCCAAACACTGAAGCTTTCTTT. Its protein is CASSPGDRPNTEAFF.

The chain couples TRBV6-1 to TRBJ1-2; perhaps TRBD1 as D (5 bases). The V gene's germline CDR1 is MNHNS and CDR2 SASEGT. V was trimmed by 2 bases and J by 8 bases, leaving 18 bases between them. The CDR3 is 15 amino acids. As DNA, the CDR3 is TGTGCCAGCAGTGAATCTTTTGGCAGGGAACTAGGCTACACCTTC. This sequence encodes CASSESFGRELGYTF.

The CDR3 here is CASSPTYTTDYGYTF. The CDR3 region has the DNA TGCGCCAGCAGCCCAACATACACTACGGACTATGGCTACACCTTC. This chain links TRBV4-3 with TRBJ1-2, with D unresolved. The CDR3 is 15 residues long. In germline, CDR1 is LGHNA, CDR2 YSLEER. V was trimmed by 4 bases and J by 3 bases, leaving 15 bases between them.

The J gene is TRBJ1-4, the V gene TRBV5-1; D not resolved. V lost 4 bases, J lost 8 bases, and 18 bases lay in between. The germline V gene has CDR1 SGHRS and CDR2 YFSETQ. The CDR3 runs 15 residues. The CDR3 is CASSPTPRSEEKLFF. CDR3 in DNA: TGCGCCAGCAGCCCCACTCCCCGTTCGGAGGAAAAACTGTTTTTT. The full variable domain, completed using reference TRBV5-1 and TRBJ1-4, is KAGVTQTPRYLIKTRGQQVTLSCSPISGHRSVSWYQQTPGQGLQFLFEYFSETQRNKGNFPGRFSGRQFSNSRSEMNVSTLELGDSALYLCASSPTPRSEEKLFFGSGTQLSVL.

J is TRBJ1-1 and V is TRBV7-9; D possibly corresponds to TRBD1 (6 bases). CDR1 is SEHNR and CDR2 is FQNEAQ in the germline V gene (reference sequence). The V end was cut by 4 bases, the J end by 6 bases, with 15 bases between. This CDR3 has 14 residues. DNA for the CDR3: TGTGCCAGCAGCTCGGCAGGGGATGCGGCTGAAGCTTTCTTT. This encodes CASSSAGDAAEAFF.

This clone was detected a few times. The rearrangement links TRBV5-1 to TRBJ2-3, with a weak D call TRBD2 (6 bases). The germline V gene has CDR1 SGHRS and CDR2 YFSETQ. The ends were cut back, 4 bases at V and 9 bases at J, with 18 bases in the middle. The CDR3 consists of 14 residues. CDR3 nucleotide sequence: TGCGCCAGCAGCCAACGTCCCGAACGGGGGACGCAGTATTTT. Its translation is CASSQRPERGTQYF. The variable domain in full, with the rest retrieved from reference TRBV5-1 and TRBJ2-3, is KAGVTQTPRYLIKTRGQQVTLSCSPISGHRSVSWYQQTPGQGLQFLFEYFSETQRNKGNFPGRFSGRQFSNSRSEMNVSTLELGDSALYLCASSQRPERGTQYFGPGTRLTVL.

The rearrangement uses TRBV19 and TRBJ2-7; TRBD1 is a possible D gene (5 bases). The CDR3 spans 12 residues. Trimming stripped 1 base from V and 5 bases from J, with 6 bases between. Germline lookup yields CDR1 LNHDA and CDR2 SQIVND (reference sequence). CDR3 region: CASSIGTHEQYF. The CDR3 DNA follows: TGTGCCAGTAGTATAGGGACACACGAGCAGTACTTC.

The V gene is TRBV11-2, the J gene TRBJ2-1; weak D call: TRBD2 (5 bases). V dropped 2 bases and J dropped 9 bases, with 14 bases sitting between them. Germline assignment: CDR1 SGHAT and CDR2 FQNNGV. This CDR3 has 14 amino acids. The CDR3 sequence: CASSLLAQVGEQFF. The CDR3 bases are TGTGCCAGCAGCTTACTAGCTCAAGTCGGTGAGCAGTTCTTC.

The chain couples TRBV14 to TRBJ2-1, with TRBD2 matching over 12 bases. Germline V lookup: CDR1 SGHDN, CDR2 FVKESK. The CDR3 consists of 16 residues. J gave up 6 bases and V 0 bases, and 3 bases lay outside the gene matches. The CDR3 spells CASSQDKGLAGNEQFF. The CDR3 coding sequence is TGTGCCAGCAGCCAAGATAAGGGACTAGCGGGCAATGAGCAGTTCTTC.

The genes are TRBV18 and TRBJ2-5, with a tentative D call TRBD1 (5 bases). Germline CDR1 and CDR2: KGHSH and LQKENI. The CDR3 has 14 residues. Trimming removed 5 bases from V and 5 bases from J, with 15 bases in between. CDR3 in DNA: TGTGCCAGCTCATTCACAGGAGCTCGGGAGACCCAGTACTTC. It specifies CASSFTGARETQYF.

In the case of this clone: A much larger clone is a single base away; this may be a read error. This sequence joins TRBV5-4 and TRBJ1-1, with D perhaps TRBD1 (5 bases). The CDR3 length is 14 residues. Germline CDR1 SGHNT, CDR2 YYREEE (reference sequence). V lost 0 bases to trimming and J lost 0 bases, with 6 bases between them. Here the CDR3 DNA reads TGTGCCAGCAGCTTGGAGGGGATGAACACTGAAGCTTTCTTT. Amino acid sequence: CASSLEGMNTEAFF.

In its sample, this clone was seen once. This sequence joins TRBV9 and TRBJ1-2, with TRBD1 identical over 7 bases. The germline CDR1 and CDR2 sequences are SGDLS and YYNGEE. The CDR3 length is 14 residues. V trimming: 4 bases; J trimming: 4 bases; junction bases outside the gene matches: 7. The CDR3 is CASSSPTGSYGYTF. The CDR3 DNA reads TGTGCCAGCAGCTCGCCGACAGGGAGCTATGGCTACACCTTC.

The rearrangement uses TRBV5-1 and TRBJ1-2; D is ambiguous. The CDR3 loop spans 17 amino acids. V was clipped by 6 bases and J by 2 bases, with 23 bases between them. In germline, CDR1 is SGHRS, CDR2 YFSETQ. In DNA form, the CDR3 reads TGCGCCAGCAAGATCGGGAGCGCCCCGCTTCTCAACTATGGCTACACCTTC. It codes for CASKIGSAPLLNYGYTF. Full variable domain (outside the CDR3, taken from reference TRBV5-1 and TRBJ1-2): KAGVTQTPRYLIKTRGQQVTLSCSPISGHRSVSWYQQTPGQGLQFLFEYFSETQRNKGNFPGRFSGRQFSNSRSEMNVSTLELGDSALYLCASKIGSAPLLNYGYTFGSGTRLTVV.

The CDR3 loop reads CASRSGGLYEQYF. The CDR3 DNA sequence: TGTGCCAGCAGGTCAGGCGGACTTTACGAGCAGTACTTC. The V and J genes are TRBV14 and TRBJ2-7; TRBD2 is a possible D gene (5 bases). V was trimmed by 6 bases and J by 4 bases, leaving 13 bases between them. The CDR3 totals 13 residues. Germline V gives CDR1 SGHDN, CDR2 FVKESK.

V usage is TRBV24-1 and J usage is TRBJ2-3; D is possibly TRBD2 (5 bases). Trimming pared 4 bases from V and 4 bases from J, leaving 17 bases between. The CDR3 consists of 16 residues. Germline CDR1 is KGHDR and CDR2 is SFDVKD. CDR3 DNA: TGTGCCACCAGTGAGCCAATCGGCGGGTCCTCAGATACGCAGTATTTT. Its protein is CATSEPIGGSSDTQYF.

The chain uses TRBV4-3 and TRBJ2-2; 9 nucleotides line up with TRBD2. J was trimmed by 3 bases and V by 0 bases; bases with no gene match: 5. Germline V gives CDR1 LGHNA, CDR2 YSLEER. There are 17 residues in the CDR3. CDR3: CASSQEAGGPDTGELFF. DNA for the CDR3: TGCGCCAGCAGCCAAGAGGCGGGGGGGCCCGACACCGGGGAGCTGTTTTTT.

The V and J genes are TRBV19 and TRBJ1-5; D may be TRBD1 (5 bases). Looked up from germline, CDR1 is LNHDA and CDR2 is SQIVND (reference sequence). CDR3 size: 15 residues. V lost 5 bases to trimming and J lost 9 bases, with 20 bases between them. CDR3 coding DNA: TGTGCCAGTAGTTTCGACAGACGAAACGTCTCGCCCCAGCATTTT. This translates into CASSFDRRNVSPQHF. Drawing the rest from reference TRBV19 and TRBJ1-5, the complete variable domain is DGGITQSPKYLFRKEGQNVTLSCEQNLNHDAMYWYRQDPGQGLRLIYYSQIVNDFQKGDIAEGYSVSREKKESFPLTVTSAQKNPTAFYLCASSFDRRNVSPQHFGDGTRLSIL.

V is TRBV18 and J is TRBJ1-3, with D possibly being TRBD1 (6 bases). Germline V gives CDR1 KGHSH, CDR2 LQKENI. This CDR3 comprises 15 residues. Between the trimmed V and J ends, which lost 4 bases and 2 bases, there was a span of 12 bases. The DNA for the CDR3 is TGTGCCAGCTCACGGGACACCTCTACTGGAAACACCATATATTTT. It is translated as CASSRDTSTGNTIYF. The full variable domain, rest sourced from reference TRBV18 and TRBJ1-3, is NAGVMQNPRHLVRRRGQEARLRCSPMKGHSHVYWYRQLPEEGLKFMVYLQKENIIDESGMPKERFSAEFPKEGPSILRIQQVVRGDSAAYFCASSRDTSTGNTIYFGEGSWLTVV.

This clone was seen a single time. The chain uses TRBV7-2 and TRBJ2-1; D uncertain. The V gene lost 3 bases and the J gene lost 1 base, with 7 bases spanning the gap. Germline loops: CDR1 SGHTA, CDR2 FQGNSA. The CDR3 covers 14 residues. CDR3 sequence: CASSFGNSYNEQFF. The CDR3 DNA reads TGTGCCAGCAGCTTCGGTAATTCCTACAATGAGCAGTTCTTC.

The chain combines TRBV15 with TRBJ1-1, with a possible D match to TRBD1 (5 bases). The CDR3 is 15 amino acids. The V gene's germline CDR1 is LNHNV and CDR2 YYDKDF (reference sequence). V gave up 0 bases and J gave up 10 bases, with 18 bases separating them. As DNA, the CDR3 is TGTGCCACCAGCAGAGATCTATTTGGGGGGTCACGAGCTTTCTTT. It yields the protein CATSRDLFGGSRAFF. Looking up the rest from reference TRBV15 and TRBJ1-1 gives the full variable domain: DAMVIQNPRYQVTQFGKPVTLSCSQTLNHNVMYWYQQKSSQAPKLLFHYYDKDFNNEADTPDNFQSRRPNTSFCFLDIRSPGLGDTAMYLCATSRDLFGGSRAFFGQGTRLTVV.

CDR3 DNA sequence: TGCGCCAGCAGCTCGGACAGTAGTTCCTACAATGAGCAGTTCTTC. Amino acid sequence: CASSSDSSSYNEQFF. The chain is built from TRBV5-1 and TRBJ2-1; D may be TRBD1 (6 bases). The CDR3 loop spans 15 amino acids. Looked up from germline, CDR1 is SGHRS and CDR2 is YFSETQ. Trimming pared 3 bases from V and 1 base from J, leaving 11 bases between.